Listed below are T cell receptor beta chains from one sample, sequenced in a study of T cells in Graves' hyperthyroidism and ophthalmopathy. TCRdb passed the multiplex PCR reads through MiXCR, listing each CDR3 protein once. The sample contains some 760,000 distinct CDR3 sequences, 12% to 15% of which appear only once. Sequencing input: blood. These TCRs come from a woman younger than 30 with Graves' hyperthyroidism. Both conserved end residues are part of each CDR3. Fields, in order: J gene, clone size, D gene, V gene, CDR3 protein, CDR3 DNA. The D gene is left open where the match is weak. Clone size is not always given. Where it is, it says once, few, many or a class for expanded clones.

TRBJ2-3 | many | - | TRBV27 | CASRKGGTLSTDTQYF | TGTGCCAGCAGGAAAGGGGGGACTCTTAGCACAGATACGCAGTATTTT
TRBJ1-1 | many | - | TRBV6-2/TRBV6-3 | CASSYSAREGSHTEAFF | TGTGCCAGCAGTTACTCGGCGAGGGAGGGGTCCCACACTGAAGCTTTCTTT
TRBJ1-4 | - | - | TRBV20-1 | CSARAEFRQLFF | TGCAGTGCTAGAGCCGAGTTCCGACAACTGTTTTTT
TRBJ1-2 | many | TRBD1 | TRBV3-1 | CASSTGGSNGYTF | TGTGCCAGCAGCACAGGGGGCTCGAATGGCTACACCTTC
TRBJ1-1 | few | - | TRBV7-2 | CASSPYGGTGNTEAFF | TGTGCCAGCAGCCCGTACGGGGGGACGGGGAACACTGAAGCTTTCTTT
TRBJ2-2 | - | - | TRBV12-3/TRBV12-4 | CASSSLHRLPNTGELFF | TGTGCCAGCAGTTCCCTTCACAGGCTACCGAACACCGGGGAGCTGTTTTTT
TRBJ2-2 | - | - | TRBV10-3 | CAITQGSTGELFF | TGTGCCATCACGCAGGGCTCAACCGGGGAGCTGTTTTTT
TRBJ2-2 | few | - | TRBV4-2 | CASSQAGSPGELFF | TGTGCCAGCAGCCAGGCAGGGAGCCCCGGGGAGCTGTTTTTT
TRBJ1-1 | few | - | TRBV19 | CASSMGTDYTEAFF | TGTGCCAGTAGTATGGGGACGGATTACACTGAAGCTTTCTTT
TRBJ1-4 | many | TRBD1 | TRBV6-1 | CASSEAGTGKLFF | TGTGCCAGCAGTGAAGCAGGGACAGGAAAACTGTTTTTT
TRBJ2-7 | few | - | TRBV28 | CASSLPRVRYEQYF | TGTGCCAGCAGTCTCCCCAGAGTCCGCTACGAGCAGTACTTC
TRBJ2-7 | many | - | TRBV7-2 | CASSFDRSRAYEQYF | TGTGCCAGCAGCTTCGACAGGTCAAGGGCCTACGAGCAGTACTTC
TRBJ1-2 | many | - | TRBV2 | CASRTGGRPYGYTF | TGTGCCAGCAGAACGGGTGGCAGGCCGTATGGCTACACCTTC
TRBJ2-3 | many | TRBD2 | TRBV12-3/TRBV12-4 | CASSWAGGGTDTQYF | TGTGCCAGCAGTTGGGCGGGAGGAGGCACAGATACGCAGTATTTT
TRBJ1-5 | few | - | TRBV28 | CASSFLARNQPQHF | TGTGCCAGCAGTTTTTTGGCCAGAAATCAGCCCCAGCATTTT
TRBJ1-6 | many | TRBD1 | TRBV20-1 | CSAIDRGLYNSPLHF | TGCAGTGCTATTGACAGGGGGCTTTATAATTCACCCCTCCACTTT
TRBJ1-5 | many | TRBD1 | TRBV20-1 | CSASSRQGNQPQHF | TGCAGTGCTAGCAGTCGACAGGGAAATCAGCCCCAGCATTTT
TRBJ2-2 | few | TRBD2 | TRBV7-8 | CASSSEAGGLAGELFF | TGTGCCAGCAGCTCTGAAGCGGGAGGGCTTGCCGGGGAGCTGTTTTTT
TRBJ2-7 | - | TRBD2 | TRBV20-1 | CSARGEELAVSYEQYF | TGCAGTGCTAGAGGGGAGGAACTAGCGGTTTCCTACGAGCAGTACTTC
TRBJ2-3 | many | - | TRBV7-3 | CASSSNGADTQYF | TGTGCCAGCAGCTCCAACGGGGCAGATACGCAGTATTTT
TRBJ2-7 | - | TRBD1 | TRBV10-2 | CASRGQGAYEQYF | TGCGCCAGCAGAGGACAGGGAGCCTACGAGCAGTACTTC
TRBJ1-2 | - | - | TRBV4-1 | CASSQLTGTPRSYTF | TGCGCCAGCAGCCAATTAACTGGGACCCCACGCAGCTACACCTTC